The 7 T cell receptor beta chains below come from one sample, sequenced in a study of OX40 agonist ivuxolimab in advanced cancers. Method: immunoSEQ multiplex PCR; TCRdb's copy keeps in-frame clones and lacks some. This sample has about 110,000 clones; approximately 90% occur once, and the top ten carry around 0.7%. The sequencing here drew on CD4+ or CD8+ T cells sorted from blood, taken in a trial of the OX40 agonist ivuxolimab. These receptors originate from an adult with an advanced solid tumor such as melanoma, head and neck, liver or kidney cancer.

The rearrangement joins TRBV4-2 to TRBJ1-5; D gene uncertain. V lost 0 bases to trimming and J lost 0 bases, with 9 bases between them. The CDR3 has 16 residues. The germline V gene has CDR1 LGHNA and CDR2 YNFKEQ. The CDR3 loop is CASSQDERYSNQPQHF. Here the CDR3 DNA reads TGTGCCAGCAGCCAAGACGAGCGGTATAGCAATCAGCCCCAGCATTTT.

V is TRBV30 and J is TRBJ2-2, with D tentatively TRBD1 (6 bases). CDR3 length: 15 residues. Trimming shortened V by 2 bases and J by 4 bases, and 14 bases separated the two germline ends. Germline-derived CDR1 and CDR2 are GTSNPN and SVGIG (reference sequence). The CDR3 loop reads CAWSPIAGVTGELFF. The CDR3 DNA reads TGTGCCTGGAGTCCGATTGCAGGGGTCACCGGGGAGCTGTTTTTT.

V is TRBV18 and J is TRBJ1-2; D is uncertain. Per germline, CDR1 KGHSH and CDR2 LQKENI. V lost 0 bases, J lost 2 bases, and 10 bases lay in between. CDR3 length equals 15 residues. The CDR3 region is CASSPPVGANYGYTF. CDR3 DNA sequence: TGTGCCAGCTCACCACCGGTGGGCGCCAACTATGGCTACACCTTC.

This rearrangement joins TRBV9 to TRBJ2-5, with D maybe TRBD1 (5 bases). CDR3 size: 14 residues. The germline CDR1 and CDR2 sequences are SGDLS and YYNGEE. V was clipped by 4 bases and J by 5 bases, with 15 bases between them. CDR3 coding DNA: TGTGCCAGCAGCTCATGGGCTTCAGGGGAGACCCAGTACTTC. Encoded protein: CASSSWASGETQYF.

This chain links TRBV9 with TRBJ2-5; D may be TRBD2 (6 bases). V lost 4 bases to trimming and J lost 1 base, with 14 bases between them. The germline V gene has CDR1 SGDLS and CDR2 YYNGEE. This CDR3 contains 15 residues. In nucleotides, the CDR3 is TGTGCCAGCAGCCCGCGAGGGACTGGCCAAGAGACCCAGTACTTC. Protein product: CASSPRGTGQETQYF.

The CDR3 here is CASTELAGGGETQYF. The CDR3 DNA reads as TGTGCCAGCACCGAACTAGCGGGAGGGGGGGAGACCCAGTACTTC. The V call is TRBV6-6, the J call TRBJ2-5, with 13 nucleotides matching TRBD2. Germline V gives CDR1 MNHNY, CDR2 SVGAGI (reference sequence). The CDR3 length is 15 residues. J was trimmed by 5 bases and V by 7 bases; bases with no gene match: 7.

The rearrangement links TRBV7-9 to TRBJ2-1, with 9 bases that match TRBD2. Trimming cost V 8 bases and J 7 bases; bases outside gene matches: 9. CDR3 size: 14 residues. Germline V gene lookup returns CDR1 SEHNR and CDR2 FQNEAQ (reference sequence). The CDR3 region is CASLSREGRNEQFF. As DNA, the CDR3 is TGTGCCAGCTTGTCGCGGGAGGGCCGAAATGAGCAGTTCTTC.